Below, 5 T cell receptor beta chains from the same sample are listed, as sequenced in a study of neurological immune-mediated disorders. Via MiXCR, TCRdb re-called the 5' RACE reads, giving one row per CDR3 protein. The table includes under 90,000 distinct CDR3 sequences, 10% detected once. The sequenced sample consisted of PBMCs. The source is a middle-aged man in good health.

This clonotype was counted ten times or more. J is TRBJ1-5 and V is TRBV7-9; D remains ambiguous. There are 13 residues in the CDR3. V gave up 5 bases and J gave up 2 bases, with 7 bases separating them. Germline V gene sequence: CDR1 SEHNR, CDR2 FQNEAQ (reference sequence). The CDR3 sequence is CASSRDGNQPQHF. For the CDR3, the DNA is TGTGCCAGCAGCCGGGATGGCAATCAGCCCCAGCATTTT.

In this sample, this clonotype turned up many times. The CDR3 bases are TGTGCCAGCTCACCAGCCGACATGAACACTGAAGCTTTCTTT. This sequence encodes CASSPADMNTEAFF. The chain carries TRBV18 and TRBJ1-1; D gene uncertain. This CDR3 region has 14 residues. Germline V lookup: CDR1 KGHSH, CDR2 LQKENI. The V and J ends lost 2 bases and 0 bases respectively, with 7 bases between them.

This sequence joins TRBV6-2 or TRBV6-3 and TRBJ2-1; TRBD2 matches at 11 bases. V trimming: 3 bases; J trimming: 7 bases; junction bases outside the gene matches: 8. The CDR3 contains 16 residues. The germline V gene encodes CDR1 MNHEY and CDR2 SVGEGT. The CDR3 bases are TGTGCCAGCAGTTATGGAATAGCGGGAGGGCTAAATGAGCAGTTCTTC. The encoded protein is CASSYGIAGGLNEQFF.

Ten or more counts support this clonotype. V and J are TRBV6-5 and TRBJ2-7, with 8 nucleotides matching TRBD1. This CDR3 contains 13 residues. CDR1 and CDR2 from the germline V gene are MNHEY and SVGAGI. V lost 2 bases, J lost 9 bases, and 6 bases stayed unmatched. CDR3 protein: CASSYQDRERQYF. CDR3 DNA: TGTGCCAGCAGTTACCAGGACAGGGAAAGGCAGTACTTC.

This clonotype appeared many times. The V and J genes are TRBV3-1 and TRBJ2-1; the match to TRBD2 covers 10 bases. With 8 bases clipped from V and 9 bases from J, the junction kept 7 bases outside the gene matches. CDR3 length: 13 amino acids. Germline V gene data show CDR1 as LGHDT and CDR2 as YNNKEL (reference sequence). CDR3 sequence: CASGAGGLGEQFF. CDR3 DNA: TGTGCCAGCGGAGCGGGGGGGCTAGGTGAGCAGTTCTTC.